Included here is one T cell receptor beta chain sequence, with context. Its antigen is as yet unknown. The CDR3 is 16 residues long. Trimming took 5 bases from V and 2 from J, leaving 16 bases between them. CDR1 and CDR2 from the germline V gene are MNHNY and SVGAGI (reference sequence). These data come from a study of cytomegalovirus exposure and HLA in healthy donors. Whole-study results and caveats: 164 TCR beta chains were listed as cytomegalovirus-associated. The CMV antigen specificity of a few CMV-associated chains was confirmed through in vitro analysis. An analysis that came later showed most CMV-associated TCR beta chains appearing HLA-restricted. Per published reports, the classifier diagnosed cytomegalovirus status with high specificity and sensitivity.

Amplification used 60 Vbeta primers and 13 Jbeta primers. Data came from immunoSEQ multiplex PCR; TCRdb stores just in-frame clones and leaves some out. Of under 200,000 clones listed, around 82% are singletons. This receptor was identified in a woman aged 25 to 39 in good health and CMV-seropositive. The sequencing input was PBMCs. The gene calls are TRBV6-6 and TRBJ1-5; a possible D gene is TRBD1 (5 bases). The CDR3 loop reads CASSPEGAIGNQPQHF. CDR3 sequence (DNA): TGTGCCAGCAGTCCAGAAGGGGCGATAGGCAATCAGCCCCAGCATTTT.